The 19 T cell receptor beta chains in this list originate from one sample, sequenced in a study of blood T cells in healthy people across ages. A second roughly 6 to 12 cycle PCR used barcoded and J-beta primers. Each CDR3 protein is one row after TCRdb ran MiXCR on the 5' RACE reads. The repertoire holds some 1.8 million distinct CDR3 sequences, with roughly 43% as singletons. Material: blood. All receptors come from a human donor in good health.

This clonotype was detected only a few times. Written as DNA, the CDR3 is TGCGCCAGCAGCCTAAGCCCCCGCCATGAGCAGTTCTTC. Translation gives CASSLSPRHEQFF. This sequence joins TRBV4-1 and TRBJ2-1, with unresolved D. V shed 4 bases and J shed 8 bases, with 12 bases lying between them. Per germline, CDR1 MGHRA and CDR2 YSYEKL. CDR3 length: 13 amino acids.

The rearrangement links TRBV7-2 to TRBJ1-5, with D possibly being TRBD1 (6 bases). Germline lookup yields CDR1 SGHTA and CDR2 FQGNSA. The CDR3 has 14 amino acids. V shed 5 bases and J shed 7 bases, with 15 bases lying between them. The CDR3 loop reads CASSLTGWGQPQHF. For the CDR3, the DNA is TGTGCCAGCAGCCTTACAGGGTGGGGGCAGCCCCAGCATTTT.

In DNA form, the CDR3 reads TGTGCCATCAGTGGTCGGGGGGGTACCAATCAGCCCCAGCATTTT. Its translation: CAISGRGGTNQPQHF. The rearrangement joins TRBV10-3 to TRBJ1-5; D might be TRBD1 (5 bases). The CDR3 is 15 residues long. Germline-derived CDR1 and CDR2 are ENHRY and SYGVKD. The ends were cut back, 4 bases at V and 3 bases at J, with 13 bases in the middle.

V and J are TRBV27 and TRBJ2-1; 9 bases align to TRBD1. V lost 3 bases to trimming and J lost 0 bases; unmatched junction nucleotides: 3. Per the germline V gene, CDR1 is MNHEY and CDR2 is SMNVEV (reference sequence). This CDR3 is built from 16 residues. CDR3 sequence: CASSFSDRGSYNEQFF. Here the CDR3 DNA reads TGTGCCAGCAGTTTCTCGGACAGGGGCTCCTACAATGAGCAGTTCTTC.

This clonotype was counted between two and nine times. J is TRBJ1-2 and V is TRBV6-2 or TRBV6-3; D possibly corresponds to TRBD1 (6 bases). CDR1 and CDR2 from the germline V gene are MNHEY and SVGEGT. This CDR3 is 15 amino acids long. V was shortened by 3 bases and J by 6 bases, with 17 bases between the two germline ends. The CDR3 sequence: CASSYTRTELNGYTF. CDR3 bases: TGTGCCAGCAGTTATACAAGGACAGAACTAAATGGCTACACCTTC.

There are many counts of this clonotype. The CDR3 loop is CSVVGSAYEQYF. CDR3 bases: TGCAGCGTCGTTGGCAGCGCCTACGAGCAGTACTTC. The V and J genes are TRBV29-1 and TRBJ2-7; no reliable D call. V was trimmed by 6 bases and J by 2 bases, leaving 11 bases between them. The CDR3 runs 12 residues. Germline assignment: CDR1 SQVTM and CDR2 ANQGSEA.

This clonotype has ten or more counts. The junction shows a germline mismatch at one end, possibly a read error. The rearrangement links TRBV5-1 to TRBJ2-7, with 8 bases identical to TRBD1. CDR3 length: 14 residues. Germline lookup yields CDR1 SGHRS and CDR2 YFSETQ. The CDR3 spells CASSSGQGSYEQYF. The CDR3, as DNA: TGTGCCAGCAGCTCCGGACAGGGCTCCTACGAGCAGTACTTC.

CDR3 nucleotide sequence: TGTGCCATCAGTGATAAGACTTGGGGCTACACCTTC. It specifies CAISDKTWGYTF. This chain joins TRBV10-3 and TRBJ1-2; no clear D. The germline V gene has CDR1 ENHRY and CDR2 SYGVKD. Trimming took 3 bases from V and 8 from J, leaving 10 bases between them. There are 12 residues in the CDR3.

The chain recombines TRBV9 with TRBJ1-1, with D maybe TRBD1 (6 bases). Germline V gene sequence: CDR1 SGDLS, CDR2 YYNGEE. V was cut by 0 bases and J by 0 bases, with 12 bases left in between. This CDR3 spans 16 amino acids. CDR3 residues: CASSVAKDRMNTEAFF. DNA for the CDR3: TGTGCCAGCAGCGTAGCCAAGGACAGAATGAACACTGAAGCTTTCTTT.

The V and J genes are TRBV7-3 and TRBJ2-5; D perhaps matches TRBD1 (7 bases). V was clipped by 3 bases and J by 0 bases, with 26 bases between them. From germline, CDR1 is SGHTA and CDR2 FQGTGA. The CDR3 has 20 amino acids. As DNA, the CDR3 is TGTGCCAGCAGCTTCCCGGGGGACAGTACACCCTTTTGGTACCAAGAGACCCAGTACTTC. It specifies CASSFPGDSTPFWYQETQYF.

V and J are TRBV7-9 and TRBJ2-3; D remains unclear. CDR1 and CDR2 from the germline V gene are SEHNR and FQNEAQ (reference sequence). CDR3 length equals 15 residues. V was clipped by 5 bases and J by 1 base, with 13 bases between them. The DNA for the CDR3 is TGTGCCAGCAGCCCGGGCCAATACGGCACAGATACGCAGTATTTT. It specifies CASSPGQYGTDTQYF.

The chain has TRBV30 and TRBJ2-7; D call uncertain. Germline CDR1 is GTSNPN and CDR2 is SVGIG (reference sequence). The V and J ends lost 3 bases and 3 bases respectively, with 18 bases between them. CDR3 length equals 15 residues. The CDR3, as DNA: TGTGCCTGGAGCCCCGGACGGTCAGAATACTACGAGCAGTACTTC. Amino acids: CAWSPGRSEYYEQYF.

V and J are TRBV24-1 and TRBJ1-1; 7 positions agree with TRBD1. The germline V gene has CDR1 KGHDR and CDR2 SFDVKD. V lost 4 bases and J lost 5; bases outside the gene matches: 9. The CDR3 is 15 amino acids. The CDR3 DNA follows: TGTGCCACCAGTGACCCCCACAGGGGTGGAACTGAAGCTTTCTTT. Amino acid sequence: CATSDPHRGGTEAFF.

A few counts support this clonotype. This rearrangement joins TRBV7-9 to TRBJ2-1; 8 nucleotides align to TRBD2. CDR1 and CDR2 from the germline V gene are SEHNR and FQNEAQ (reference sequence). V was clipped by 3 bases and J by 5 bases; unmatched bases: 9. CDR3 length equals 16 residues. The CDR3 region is CASSFFRGGDNNEQFF. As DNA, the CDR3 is TGTGCCAGCAGCTTCTTTCGGGGGGGGGATAACAATGAGCAGTTCTTC.

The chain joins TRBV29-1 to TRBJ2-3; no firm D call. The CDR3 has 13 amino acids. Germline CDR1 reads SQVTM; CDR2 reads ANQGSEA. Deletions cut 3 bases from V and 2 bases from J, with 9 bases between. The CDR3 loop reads CSVERPLTDTQYF. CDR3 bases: TGCAGCGTTGAGAGACCCCTCACAGATACGCAGTATTTT.

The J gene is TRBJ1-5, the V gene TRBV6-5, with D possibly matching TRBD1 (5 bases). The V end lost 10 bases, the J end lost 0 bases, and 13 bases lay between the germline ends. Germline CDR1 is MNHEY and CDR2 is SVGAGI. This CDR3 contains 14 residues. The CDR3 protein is CAKTTDHSNQPQHF. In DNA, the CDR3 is TGTGCCAAAACGACAGACCATAGCAATCAGCCCCAGCATTTT.

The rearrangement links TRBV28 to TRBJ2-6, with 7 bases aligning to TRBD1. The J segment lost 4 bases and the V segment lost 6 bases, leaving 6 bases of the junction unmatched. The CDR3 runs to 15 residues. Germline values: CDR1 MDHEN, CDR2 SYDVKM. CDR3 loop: CASSKGGVGANVLTF. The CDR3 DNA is TGTGCCAGCAGCAAAGGGGGCGTCGGGGCCAACGTCCTGACTTTC.

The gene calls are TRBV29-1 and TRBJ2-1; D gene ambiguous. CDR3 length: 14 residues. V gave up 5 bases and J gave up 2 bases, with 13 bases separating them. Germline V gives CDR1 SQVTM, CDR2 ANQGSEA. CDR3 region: CSVLNPATYNEQFF. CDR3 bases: TGCAGCGTTTTAAACCCCGCTACCTACAATGAGCAGTTCTTC.

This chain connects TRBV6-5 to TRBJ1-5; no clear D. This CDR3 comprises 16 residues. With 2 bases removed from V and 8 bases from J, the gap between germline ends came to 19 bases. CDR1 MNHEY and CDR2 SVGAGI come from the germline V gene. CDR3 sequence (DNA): TGTGCCAGCAGTTACGGACGGCTACTACGGAGGGAGCCCCAGCATTTT. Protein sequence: CASSYGRLLRREPQHF.